These 30 T cell receptor beta chains were all obtained from the same sample, sequenced in a study of read filtering for tumor transcriptome and immune sequencing. This library used roughly 370 ng RNA and molecular barcoded adaptors spanning alpha/delta and beta/gamma chains. TCRdb recomputed calls from the reads with MiXCR, one row per CDR3 protein. The sample consists of around 20,000 distinct CDR3 sequences, around 20% of them appearing once. The specimen sequenced was a population of CD138-negative cells sorted from bone marrow. The receptors here all came from a donor aged 40 or over with multiple myeloma.

This clonotype was seen a handful of times. The chain has TRBV20-1 and TRBJ2-7; a possible D gene is TRBD2 (5 bases). CDR3 length: 15 amino acids. From germline, CDR1 is DFQATT and CDR2 SNEGSKA (reference sequence). V shed 3 bases and J shed 5 bases, with 20 bases lying between them. CDR3 bases: TGCAGTGCTAGGGATTCGTCCCTAGCTTCCGACGAGCAGTACTTC. This gives the protein CSARDSSLASDEQYF.

This clonotype was observed a few times. The chain carries TRBV5-1 and TRBJ2-3; no definite D call. CDR3 length: 14 amino acids. The V and J ends lost 5 bases and 4 bases respectively, with 14 bases between them. The V gene's germline CDR1 is SGHRS and CDR2 YFSETQ. The CDR3 loop is CASRVEPRSDTQYF. The CDR3 nucleotides read TGCGCCAGCAGAGTGGAGCCTAGATCAGATACGCAGTATTTT.

Note on this clonotype: A far larger clone lies a single base away; this is likely a read error. The chain links TRBV6-6 to TRBJ1-1; D gene uncertain. Trimming took 4 bases from V and 4 from J, leaving 13 bases between them. The CDR3 contains 14 residues. CDR1 is MNHNY and CDR2 is SVGAGI in the germline V gene (reference sequence). The CDR3 protein is CASSLRPGGTEAFF. The CDR3 DNA is TGTGCCAGCAGTTTACGTCCCGGCGGCACTGAAGCTTTCTTT.

In its sample, this clonotype was seen a few times. This chain uses TRBV28 with TRBJ1-5, with TRBD1 as a possible D gene (6 bases). Germline V CDR1 and CDR2: MDHEN, SYDVKM. This CDR3 contains 19 residues. V was cut by 2 bases and J by 3 bases, with 23 bases left in between. The CDR3: CASSLGIGLGGGLNQPQHF. The CDR3 bases are TGTGCCAGCAGTTTAGGCATTGGTCTTGGGGGGGGCCTCAATCAGCCCCAGCATTTT.

By share, this clonotype counts as medium-sized. This chain connects TRBV20-1 to TRBJ2-7, with 16 bases identical to TRBD2. The junction had 7 bases not matched to a gene; V was cut back by 6 bases and J by 2 bases. This CDR3 contains 16 residues. Germline loops: CDR1 DFQATT, CDR2 SNEGSKA (reference sequence). CDR3 in DNA: TGCAGTGCACCGACCGGGACTAGCGGGAGGGCCTACGAGCAGTACTTC. Translating gives CSAPTGTSGRAYEQYF.

The chain links TRBV28 to TRBJ2-1; 7 nucleotides agree with TRBD2. Germline trimming cut 10 bases from V and 7 bases from J; bases unmatched to any gene: 7. Germline V gives CDR1 MDHEN, CDR2 SYDVKM. CDR3 length equals 12 residues. CDR3 residues: CATQRDQNEQFF. For the CDR3, the DNA is TGTGCCACCCAGCGGGACCAGAATGAGCAGTTCTTC.

In its sample, this clonotype was seen a few times. This chain joins TRBV19 and TRBJ2-1; 9 positions agree with TRBD2. The germline V gene has CDR1 LNHDA and CDR2 SQIVND (reference sequence). V lost 5 bases and J lost 10; bases outside the gene matches: 18. The CDR3 sequence is 17 residues long. Here the CDR3 DNA reads TGTGCCAGTAGTCTTGTGGGCGGGAGGGCCACAGTGGTAGAGCAGTTCTTC. Translating gives CASSLVGGRATVVEQFF.

As concerns this clonotype: The junction departs from germline at one end; a sequencing error may be responsible. The J gene is TRBJ1-3, the V gene TRBV14; 7 bases agree with TRBD1. This CDR3 is 15 amino acids long. Germline lookup yields CDR1 SGHDN and CDR2 FVKESK. The CDR3 sequence: CASSSRQGSGNTVYF. Written as DNA, the CDR3 is TGTGCCAGCAGCTCGCGACAGGGATCTGGAAACACCGTATATTTT.

The chain uses TRBV14 and TRBJ1-1; D unclear. Looked up from germline, CDR1 is SGHDN and CDR2 is FVKESK. V gave up 0 bases and J gave up 5 bases, with 4 bases separating them. The CDR3 totals 12 residues. This CDR3 is CASSQEWTEAFF. CDR3 DNA sequence: TGTGCCAGCAGCCAAGAGTGGACTGAAGCTTTCTTT.

By sample share, this clonotype is medium-sized. The rearrangement links TRBV12-2 to TRBJ2-7. TRBV12-2 counts as a pseudogene. The CDR3 loop spans 14 amino acids. The DNA for the CDR3 is TGTGCAAGTCGCTTAGAATCCGGAGACCAAGAGCAGTACTTC. This encodes CASRLESGDQEQYF.

The chain joins TRBV28 to TRBJ2-5; 7 bases are a match to TRBD2. Germline CDR1 and CDR2: MDHEN and SYDVKM. CDR3 length: 15 residues. J was trimmed by 2 bases and V by 7 bases; bases with no gene match: 10. The CDR3 nucleotides are TGTGCCAGCACCCCTTGGGGACTAACACAAGAGACCCAGTACTTC. Its protein is CASTPWGLTQETQYF.

This clonotype was detected ten times or more. The gene calls are TRBV3-1 and TRBJ2-1; 10 positions agree with TRBD2. V was pared by 1 base and J by 2 bases, with 5 bases of the junction left unmatched. This CDR3 is built from 17 residues. Germline CDR1 and CDR2: LGHDT and YNNKEL (reference sequence). CDR3 sequence: CASSQVLAGAPYNEQFF. CDR3 DNA sequence: TGTGCCAGCAGCCAAGTTCTAGCGGGAGCCCCCTACAATGAGCAGTTCTTC.

This clonotype appeared many times. J is TRBJ2-7 and V is TRBV20-1; D may be TRBD1 (5 bases). The CDR3 consists of 13 residues. The germline V gene encodes CDR1 DFQATT and CDR2 SNEGSKA (reference sequence). V gave up 5 bases and J gave up 2 bases, with 13 bases separating them. In DNA, the CDR3 is TGCAGTGCTCGGTTCCAGGGTACCTACGAGCAGTACTTC. This translates into CSARFQGTYEQYF.

With respect to this clonotype: A much bigger clone sits one base away, suggesting this may be a read error. This sequence joins TRBV28 and TRBJ1-1, with a possible D match to TRBD1 (5 bases). CDR1 is MDHEN, CDR2 SYDVKM, per germline. The CDR3 covers 14 residues. The CDR3 DNA reads as TGTGCCAGCAGTTTAGGGGCCCAGAACACTAAAGCTTTCTTT. Amino acid sequence: CASSLGAQNTKAFF.

This clonotype appeared many times. V usage is TRBV28 and J usage is TRBJ2-3, with D unresolved. This CDR3 is 14 amino acids long. The germline gives CDR1 MDHEN, CDR2 SYDVKM. V was cut by 4 bases and J by 1 base, with 9 bases left in between. The CDR3 loop is CASSYQDRTDTQYF. CDR3 DNA: TGTGCCAGCAGTTACCAGGACCGCACAGATACGCAGTATTTT.

By share, this clonotype counts as medium-sized. The rearrangement joins TRBV7-2 to TRBJ1-1, with TRBD1 identical over 7 bases. The CDR3 is made up of 14 amino acids. Germline-derived CDR1 and CDR2 are SGHTA and FQGNSA. With V trimmed by 5 bases and J by 4 bases, 7 bases remained unmatched. CDR3 residues: CASSVRQGSTEAFF. The CDR3 nucleotides are TGTGCCAGCAGCGTAAGACAGGGATCCACTGAAGCTTTCTTT. Supplemented by reference TRBV7-2 and TRBJ1-1, the full variable domain reads GAGVSQSPSNKVTEKGKDVELRCDPISGHTALYWYRQSLGQGLEFLIYFQGNSAPDKSGLPSDRFSAERTGGSVSTLTIQRTQQEDSAVYLCASSVRQGSTEAFFGQGTRLTVV.

This clonotype was observed many times. The CDR3, as DNA: TGCAGCGTTGGTTGGGATCACGAGCAGTACTTC. Translated: CSVGWDHEQYF. The chain couples TRBV29-1 to TRBJ2-7; no clear D. Deletions cut 4 bases from V and 5 bases from J, with 9 bases between. CDR1 is SQVTM, CDR2 ANQGSEA, per germline. The CDR3 totals 11 residues.

This clonotype was detected ten times or more. This chain's CDR3 is CASSVSLSNQPQHF. DNA of the CDR3: TGTGCCAGCAGTGTTTCGCTTAGCAATCAGCCCCAGCATTTT. The J gene is TRBJ1-5, the V gene TRBV28; no clear D gene. The length of the CDR3 is 14 residues. Trimming pared 5 bases from V and 0 bases from J, leaving 8 bases between. CDR1 and CDR2 from the germline V gene are MDHEN and SYDVKM. The full variable domain, with the rest looked up from reference TRBV28 and TRBJ1-5, is DVKVTQSSRYLVKRTGEKVFLECVQDMDHENMFWYRQDPGLGLRLIYFSYDVKMKEKGDIPEGYSVSREKKERFSLILESASTNQTSMYLCASSVSLSNQPQHFGDGTRLSIL.

By sample fraction, this clonotype is medium-sized. The V gene is TRBV7-2, the J gene TRBJ1-5; a weak D match, TRBD1 (6 bases). The V end was cut by 1 base, the J end by 2 bases, with 12 bases between. There are 16 residues in the CDR3. Per the germline V gene, CDR1 is SGHTA and CDR2 is FQGNSA. CDR3 in DNA: TGTGCCAGCAGCTTAGTAGGGGGAAAGGGCAATCAGCCCCAGCATTTT. Translated: CASSLVGGKGNQPQHF.

The chain carries TRBV6-1 and TRBJ1-5; TRBD1 matches at 8 bases. CDR3 size: 16 residues. Per the germline V gene, CDR1 is MNHNS and CDR2 is SASEGT. V was pared by 7 bases and J by 0 bases, with 8 bases of the junction left unmatched. The chain's CDR3 is CASNRGKGFSNQPQHF. The CDR3 DNA reads TGTGCCAGCAACAGGGGGAAGGGTTTTAGCAATCAGCCCCAGCATTTT.

This clonotype was recorded at least ten times. The CDR3 here is CSARELEGAGGYTF. For the CDR3, the DNA is TGCAGTGCTAGAGAGTTAGAGGGGGCTGGGGGCTACACCTTC. The chain uses TRBV20-1 and TRBJ1-2; 7 positions match TRBD1. The CDR3 sequence is 14 residues long. The V gene's germline CDR1 is DFQATT and CDR2 SNEGSKA (reference sequence). V dropped 0 bases and J dropped 8; count of bases not matched to a gene: 9.

This clonotype was seen at least ten times. This rearrangement joins TRBV20-1 to TRBJ2-5; TRBD1 matches 8 bases. Germline V gene lookup returns CDR1 DFQATT and CDR2 SNEGSKA (reference sequence). Trimming at V came to 2 bases and at J to 5 bases, leaving 7 bases not matched to a gene. The CDR3 is made up of 14 amino acids. DNA of the CDR3: TGCAGTGCTAGAAAGAGACAGGGGATGGAGACCCAGTACTTC. Its protein is CSARKRQGMETQYF.

About this clonotype itself: A read error may explain this, as a much larger clone is one base away. This chain joins TRBV28 and TRBJ2-3, with unresolved D. CDR3 length: 15 amino acids. From germline, CDR1 is MDHEN and CDR2 SYDVKM. Trimming took 5 bases from V and 4 from J, leaving 16 bases between them. The CDR3 protein is CASSLPLRPADTQYF. As DNA, the CDR3 is TGTGCCAGCAGTCTGCCGCTACGTCCCGCAGATACGCAGTATTTT.

The rearrangement uses TRBV7-9 and TRBJ1-1; tentatively, D is TRBD1 (6 bases). V gave up 4 bases and J gave up 0 bases, with 18 bases separating them. Germline values: CDR1 SEHNR, CDR2 FQNEAQ (reference sequence). The CDR3 contains 17 residues. CDR3 region: CASSSGGWTELNTEAFF. DNA for the CDR3: TGTGCCAGCAGCTCAGGCGGTTGGACAGAGCTGAACACTGAAGCTTTCTTT.

This clonotype was recorded a few times. The gene calls are TRBV7-2 and TRBJ2-7; D perhaps matches TRBD2 (6 bases). The CDR3 totals 15 residues. CDR1 is SGHTA and CDR2 is FQGNSA in the germline V gene. Trimming pared 1 base from V and 1 base from J, leaving 11 bases between. The CDR3 coding sequence is TGTGCCAGCAGCTTAGAGGGACTCATATCCTACGAGCAGTACTTC. It is translated as CASSLEGLISYEQYF.

This clonotype was seen at least ten times. This chain joins TRBV28 and TRBJ2-7; D uncertain. The CDR3 spans 13 residues. V shed 2 bases and J shed 4 bases, with 9 bases lying between them. Looked up from germline, CDR1 is MDHEN and CDR2 is SYDVKM. CDR3 nucleotides: TGTGCCAGCAGTTTAGGCTCCCCTTACGAGCAGTACTTC. Translation gives CASSLGSPYEQYF.

Ten or more counts support this clonotype. The genes are TRBV7-2 and TRBJ2-3, with TRBD2 matching over 7 bases. The V segment lost 2 bases and the J segment 2 bases; nucleotides outside the gene matches: 4. The length of the CDR3 is 15 residues. The germline V gene has CDR1 SGHTA and CDR2 FQGNSA. CDR3 region: CASSLRGSNTDTQYF. Here the CDR3 DNA reads TGTGCCAGCAGCTTACGCGGGAGTAACACAGATACGCAGTATTTT.

The chain uses TRBV6-2 or TRBV6-3 and TRBJ2-4, with D possibly matching TRBD1 (5 bases). The germline V gene has CDR1 MNHEY and CDR2 SVGEGT. The ends were cut back, 5 bases at V and 11 bases at J, with 31 bases in the middle. This CDR3 has 18 residues. CDR3 coding DNA: TGTGCCAGCAGTCCTGGTCAGGGAAGGTCATCTACCTTTATCGTTCAGTACTTC. This translates into CASSPGQGRSSTFIVQYF.

For this clonotype: A much more abundant neighbour one base away suggests this may be a read error. V is TRBV29-1 and J is TRBJ2-1, with TRBD1 matching 10 bases. The CDR3 contains 15 residues. From germline, CDR1 is SQVTM and CDR2 ANQGSEA. The CDR3 DNA follows: TGCAGCGTAGGAGGACAGGGGGGGATCTACAAGGAGCAGTTCTTC. This sequence encodes CSVGGQGGIYKEQFF.

This clonotype was seen more than once but under ten times. The genes are TRBV14 and TRBJ2-1; TRBD2 is a possible D gene (6 bases). There are 15 residues in the CDR3. Germline CDR1 reads SGHDN; CDR2 reads FVKESK. The V end lost 7 bases, the J end lost 7 bases, and 20 bases lay between the germline ends. CDR3 sequence reads: CASTPWAGNENEQFF. In DNA form, the CDR3 reads TGTGCCAGCACCCCATGGGCGGGAAACGAAAATGAGCAGTTCTTC.